This T cell receptor (beta chain) was identified during a study of shared clonotypes between healthy human individuals (dated by TCRdb to 2020 to 2021). Regarding the research as a whole: Two women and three men aged 18 to 49 years were included in the cohort. For each donor, CD4 naive and CD4 memory were each given three plates, CD8 naive was given two plates, and CD8 memory was given one plate. To estimate repertoire size and how much clonotypes are shared between individuals, the study performed deep sequencing of blood TCR repertoires from about five healthy adults. To increase sequencing depth and limit assay-specific biases, TCR repertoire library preparation and sequencing were carried out by different laboratories using diverse techniques. Between about 0.9 and 8.9 billion PBMCs per donor were obtained by leukapheresis. The investigation overall reported the following: Approximately 5% of naive CD4, around 3.6% of naive CD8, about 2.4% of memory CD4, and over 0.35% of memory CD8 clonotypes were shared across a handful of donors. Higher generation probabilities were observed for clonotypes shared by all four sorted-subset donors than for non-shared clonotypes. Pairwise subsampling led to the expectation that sequencing depth would affect the degree of clonotype sharing among donors. The small number of donors limited the genetic and exposure-history diversity represented. Sampling was restricted to blood, and TCR repertoires in tissues likely differ from the TCR repertoires found in blood. Incomplete sequencing was indicated by rarefaction of sorted-subset datasets, despite the large sequencing depth. Naive subsets generally had larger estimated clonotype richness than memory subsets did.

CD8 naive samples were obtained by positive selection for CCR7 among CD45RO-negative cells, yielding a CD45RA+CCR7+ population from which TemRA cells were excluded. Donors were healthy HIV-negative adults with no recently reported acute infections or vaccinations. Every donor was a Caucasian adult residing in Nashville, Tennessee, USA. Blood was obtained by leukapheresis, after which PBMCs were separated by Ficoll-Histopaque density gradient centrifugation and cryopreserved in liquid nitrogen vapor phase. Analytical flow cytometry was used to check the purity and quantity of each magnetically sorted T cell population. Genomic DNA was isolated from each sorted fraction and quantified by UV absorbance on a Nanodrop 2000c. TCR CDR3 regions were amplified from genomic DNA by multiplex PCR using the deep immunoSEQ assay. Genomic DNA extracted from each cell subset was distributed evenly over all wells of several immunoSEQ 96-well plates, and each plate served as one replicate. For sorted subsets, each replicate PCR was loaded with about 0.2 ug genomic DNA, equivalent to about 30,000 T cell genomes. Purified libraries were quantified with a Qubit 3.0 fluorometer, sized on a Bioanalyzer 2100, and re-quantified with the KAPA Library Quantification kit. Every immunoSEQ 96-well plate was sequenced on a separate single-read 150-cycle Illumina NextSeq 550 flow cell. The paper's processing steps were these. Because only junctional sequences without quality scores were contained in the immunoSEQ output, filtering matching that applied to full-length reads could not be performed. Sequences were annotated with PyIR, a Python wrapper for IgBLAST v1.9, using IMGT germline references to assign V/J genes and CDR3. Reads with weak V/J assignments (E-value above 1e-6), missing CDR3, stop codons, out-of-frame junctions, or ambiguous translated residues were removed. V3J clonotypes were defined as sequences sharing an identical inferred V gene, J gene, and CDR3 amino acid sequence. The percentage overlap between two repertoires was calculated by dividing the number of shared unique clonotypes by the size of the smaller repertoire. Three approaches were used to assess repertoire richness: RTK rarefaction, the Chao1 estimator, and Recon v2.1 estimates of unobserved clonotypes. For all TCRbeta clonotypes obtained by the gDNA method from four donors, generation probabilities were computed with OLGA. TCRdb holds this immuneACCESS table with in-frame rearrangements only. Some clones are missing; in checked studies, unresolved V genes explain under half, and the rest has no known cause. The DNA gave D and trimming, while V, J and clone size come from that table. This sample has some 1,900,000 clones in its table, and approximately 94% of those were observed once. The ten largest clones take up 1.2% of the sample.

Trimming takes 5 bases off V and 5 bases off J; junction bases not matched to a gene: 14. CDR1 is given as SEHNR and CDR2 as FQNEAQ, both from the germline V gene (reference sequence). Counted from cysteine to phenylalanine, this CDR3 has 16 amino acids. Only the CDR3 DNA stays, 48 bases, in frame from base 1. To note about this clone: What this receptor recognizes is not known. The sample holds no much larger clone one base away, and base qualities are not on file.

This clonotype was sampled from a man between 18 and 29 years old in good health. The rearranged chain carries TRBV7-9 and TRBJ2-7; TRBD1 agrees with 8 junctional bases. The sequencing sample was made of naive CD8+ T cells sorted from blood. This sample's cell subset or site label indicates: CD45RA+CCR7+. The CDR3 protein is CASSLLRQGLGHEQYF. The bases read TGTGCCAGCAGCCTACTACGACAGGGGTTGGGCCACGAGCAGTACTTC. Reference TRBV7-9 and TRBJ2-7 proteins supply the regions before and after the CDR3; the full variable domain is: DTGVSQNPRHKITKRGQNVTFRCDPISEHNRLYWYRQTLGQGPEFLTYFQNEAQLEKSRLLSDRFSAERPKGSFSTLEIQRTEQGDSAMYLCASSLLRQGLGHEQYFGPGTRLTVT.